This T cell receptor beta chain was identified in a study of blood T cell repertoires in COVID-19. Study-level background: Acute and convalescent COVID-19 samples came from the United States, Italy and Spain. The analysed material was cDNA or gDNA that came from T cells, B-cell-depleted T cells, or PBMCs.

As originally analysed: Cell counts per sample came from amplifying reference gene primers. This table comes from immunoSEQ multiplex PCR, and its TCRdb copy is limited to in-frame clones, with some not included. V, J and clone size derive from that table, while D and trimming were established from the DNA sequence. Of about 26,000 clones detected, around 65% appear once; the ten largest clones hold 7.3%. The CDR3 extends over 15 amino acids. V was clipped by 3 bases and J by 4 bases; unmatched bases: 9. CDR1 is SGHRS, CDR2 YFSETQ, per germline. The specimen sequenced was peripheral blood. This sequence originates from a man in his 60s with active or convalescent COVID-19. The chain employs TRBV5-1 and TRBJ2-7; 8 nucleotides agree with TRBD2. The CDR3 loop reads CASSSYGGAQYEQYF. In DNA, the CDR3 is TGCGCCAGCAGCTCCTACGGGGGGGCTCAGTACGAGCAGTACTTC.